The sequence of this TCR beta chain was determined in a study of control samples from healthy donors and cancer patients. V lost 5 bases, J lost 6 bases, and 6 bases stayed unmatched. The germline V gene encodes CDR1 SEHNR and CDR2 FQNEAQ (reference sequence). The CDR3 runs to 13 residues. Generated by immunoSEQ multiplex PCR, the TCRdb table keeps only in-frame clones and is missing some. This table holds a few hundred thousand clones, around nine tenths found once. The TCR sequence derives from a man aged 40-50 years with head and neck cancer. What was sequenced was PBMCs. The chain joins TRBV7-9 to TRBJ2-7, with 8 bases fitting TRBD2. The CDR3 nucleotides are TGTGCCAGCAGCCCTTCGGGGGGGGGCGAGCAGTACTTC. Translation: CASSPSGGGEQYF.